A single sample is the source of the 31 T cell receptor beta chains below, sequenced in a study of neoadjuvant anti-PD-1 for oral cavity cancer. TCRdb's copy holds only in-frame clones and misses some; the assay was immunoSEQ multiplex PCR. This table holds 14,000 to 15,000 clones, about 69% found once. Sequencing was performed on PBMCs, taken before nivolumab (anti-PD-1) treatment. The receptors come from a person aged 40 to 85 with oral cavity squamous cell carcinoma.

The chain carries TRBV5-8 and TRBJ2-2, with D unclear. Deletions cut 0 bases from V and 6 bases from J, with 9 bases between. CDR3 length equals 14 residues. Per germline, CDR1 SGHTS and CDR2 YDEGEE. This CDR3 reads CASSLVWVSGELFF. CDR3 coding DNA: TGTGCCAGCAGCTTGGTATGGGTTTCCGGGGAGCTGTTTTTT.

This chain links TRBV6-6 with TRBJ2-7; 9 bases match TRBD1. The length of the CDR3 is 15 residues. V gave up 3 bases and J gave up 2 bases; unmatched junction bases: 5. The germline CDR1 and CDR2 sequences are MNHNY and SVGAGI (reference sequence). The CDR3 bases are TGTGCCAGCAGTTATTGGGACAGGGAGACCTACGAGCAGTACTTC. Protein: CASSYWDRETYEQYF.

V gene TRBV6-4 combines with J gene TRBJ1-2, with unresolved D. The CDR3 has 12 residues. Trimming removed 2 bases at V and 7 bases at J, with 8 bases between. Germline V gene data show CDR1 as MRHNA and CDR2 as SNTAGT. The chain's CDR3 is CASSDSKGGYTF. CDR3 in DNA: TGTGCCAGCAGTGACAGCAAGGGTGGCTACACCTTC.

This clone has a single count. The genes are TRBV9 and TRBJ2-1; D call uncertain. V lost 2 bases, J lost 2 bases, and 5 bases lay in between. Germline V gene lookup returns CDR1 SGDLS and CDR2 YYNGEE. The CDR3 is made up of 13 amino acids. CDR3 sequence: CASSVPPYNEQFF. The CDR3 coding sequence is TGTGCCAGCAGCGTCCCCCCCTACAATGAGCAGTTCTTC.

The chain is built from TRBV30 and TRBJ2-1; D might be TRBD2 (5 bases). The CDR3 totals 11 residues. Germline V gene sequence: CDR1 GTSNPN, CDR2 SVGIG (reference sequence). Trimming cost V 5 bases and J 3 bases, with 5 bases left between them. Written as DNA, the CDR3 is TGTGCCTGGGGGAGCTACAATGAGCAGTTCTTC. Protein sequence: CAWGSYNEQFF.

The rearrangement joins TRBV5-4 to TRBJ2-7; no clear D gene. With 0 bases removed from V and 6 bases from J, the gap between germline ends came to 16 bases. CDR1 and CDR2 from the germline V gene are SGHNT and YYREEE (reference sequence). CDR3 length: 15 residues. The CDR3 coding sequence is TGTGCCAGCAGCTTGGGGGTCGGCAGACGTGGCGAGCAGTACTTC. Its protein is CASSLGVGRRGEQYF.

The chain combines TRBV4-1 with TRBJ2-1; D unclear. The CDR3 contains 16 residues. Germline CDR1 reads MGHRA; CDR2 reads YSYEKL. Trimming shortened V by 1 base and J by 1 base, and 11 bases separated the two germline ends. CDR3 protein: CASSQVRILSYNEQFF. The DNA for the CDR3 is TGCGCCAGCAGCCAAGTTAGGATTTTATCCTACAATGAGCAGTTCTTC.

This clone showed up just once. The genes are TRBV30 and TRBJ2-5; D ambiguous. The CDR3 sequence is 13 residues long. Germline-derived CDR1 and CDR2 are GTSNPN and SVGIG (reference sequence). The germline V and J ends were trimmed by 4 bases and 2 bases, with 11 bases remaining between them. CDR3 amino acids: CAWTKTVQETQYF. CDR3 bases: TGTGCCTGGACCAAAACAGTTCAAGAGACCCAGTACTTC. Drawing the rest from reference TRBV30 and TRBJ2-5, the complete variable domain is SQTIHQWPATLVQPVGSPLSLECTVEGTSNPNLYWYRQAAGRGLQLLFYSVGIGQISSEVPQNLSASRPQDRQFILSSKKLLLSDSGFYLCAWTKTVQETQYFGPGTRLLVL.

J is TRBJ2-3 and V is TRBV29-1; D unclear. V was trimmed by 1 base and J by 0 bases, leaving 2 bases between them. CDR3 length equals 12 residues. Germline assignment: CDR1 SQVTM and CDR2 ANQGSEA. The CDR3 region is CSVEGSTDTQYF. CDR3 coding DNA: TGCAGCGTTGAAGGGAGCACAGATACGCAGTATTTT.

This clone was found a few times. The chain uses TRBV4-1 and TRBJ2-2; D is perhaps TRBD1 (5 bases). This CDR3 is built from 17 residues. Looked up from germline, CDR1 is MGHRA and CDR2 is YSYEKL. The ends were cut back, 2 bases at V and 1 base at J, with 14 bases in the middle. The CDR3 reads CASSQPQGYKNTGELFF. The CDR3 DNA sequence: TGCGCCAGCAGCCAACCGCAGGGCTATAAGAACACCGGGGAGCTGTTTTTT.

In this sample, this clone turned up once. The chain carries TRBV6-1 and TRBJ1-1; D not resolved. Germline-derived CDR1 and CDR2 are MNHNS and SASEGT. This CDR3 is built from 16 residues. The V gene lost 0 bases and the J gene lost 3 bases, with 14 bases spanning the gap. This CDR3 reads CASSEAQSSRDTEAFF. CDR3 DNA sequence: TGTGCCAGCAGTGAAGCGCAATCCAGCCGGGACACTGAAGCTTTCTTT.

The J gene is TRBJ1-5, the V gene TRBV2; D unclear. Germline CDR1 SNHLY, CDR2 FYNNEI. The CDR3 totals 14 residues. V dropped 6 bases and J dropped 5 bases, with 14 bases sitting between them. DNA of the CDR3: TGTGCCAGCAGACGGTCCGCGGCGGATCAGCCCCAGCATTTT. Translating it yields CASRRSAADQPQHF.

The count of this clone is one. V is TRBV6-5 and J is TRBJ2-7; 9 bases match TRBD2. With V trimmed by 0 bases and J by 4 bases, 7 bases remained unmatched. From germline, CDR1 is MNHEY and CDR2 SVGAGI. The CDR3 totals 16 residues. CDR3 sequence: CASSYSSAGGRYEQYF. The CDR3 coding sequence is TGTGCCAGCAGTTACTCGTCGGCGGGGGGGCGGTACGAGCAGTACTTC.

The genes are TRBV29-1 and TRBJ1-1; tentatively, D is TRBD1 (5 bases). The CDR3 is made up of 16 amino acids. Germline V gene sequence: CDR1 SQVTM, CDR2 ANQGSEA. The germline V and J ends were trimmed by 5 bases and 0 bases, with 19 bases remaining between them. The CDR3 sequence: CSVLGQERGMNTEAFF. CDR3 coding DNA: TGCAGCGTTCTGGGCCAAGAGCGGGGGATGAACACTGAAGCTTTCTTT.

The gene calls are TRBV6-1 and TRBJ1-5; D remains ambiguous. Germline V gene sequence: CDR1 MNHNS, CDR2 SASEGT. The ends were cut back, 4 bases at V and 5 bases at J, with 21 bases in the middle. This CDR3 is 17 amino acids long. As DNA, the CDR3 is TGTGCCAGCAGTGTATCTGGGGTTCCTCGGGATGATCAGCCCCAGCATTTT. This gives the protein CASSVSGVPRDDQPQHF.

The CDR3 sequence: CASSLAKARGEKLFF. The CDR3 nucleotides read TGTGCCAGCAGCTTAGCCAAGGCAAGAGGTGAAAAACTGTTTTTT. V and J are TRBV7-9 and TRBJ1-4; D unresolved. The V gene lost 0 bases and the J gene lost 7 bases, with 12 bases spanning the gap. The CDR3 contains 15 residues. In germline, CDR1 is SEHNR, CDR2 FQNEAQ (reference sequence).

This clone was counted once. The rearrangement uses TRBV28 and TRBJ2-2; 8 bases are a match to TRBD2. Germline V gives CDR1 MDHEN, CDR2 SYDVKM. V lost 6 bases to trimming and J lost 6 bases; unmatched junction nucleotides: 18. This CDR3 spans 18 amino acids. CDR3 in DNA: TGTGCCAGCAGGGCCGGTGGGGTCTCGGGGGGGCCCCCCGGGGAGCTGTTTTTT. Protein sequence: CASRAGGVSGGPPGELFF.

The gene calls are TRBV13 and TRBJ2-5; the match to TRBD1 covers 7 bases. The CDR3 has 15 residues. Germline V CDR1 and CDR2: PRHDT, FYEKMQ (reference sequence). V dropped 5 bases and J dropped 1; count of bases not matched to a gene: 7. CDR3 residues: CASSRKQGTQETQYF. Written as DNA, the CDR3 is TGTGCCAGCAGCCGGAAACAGGGGACCCAAGAGACCCAGTACTTC.

This clone occurred once. The chain employs TRBV2 and TRBJ2-7, with 10 bases that match TRBD2. Germline CDR1 SNHLY, CDR2 FYNNEI. V lost 4 bases and J lost 3; bases outside the gene matches: 3. This CDR3 spans 14 amino acids. The CDR3, as DNA: TGTGCCAGCAGTGGGGCTAGCGGGAGCTACGAGCAGTACTTC. It specifies CASSGASGSYEQYF.

The sample holds a few counts of this clone. V is TRBV30 and J is TRBJ2-7; no clear D gene. CDR3 length: 13 residues. The V and J ends lost 3 bases and 3 bases respectively, with 12 bases between them. The germline CDR1 and CDR2 sequences are GTSNPN and SVGIG (reference sequence). CDR3 sequence: CAWRKGQSYEQYF. The CDR3 bases are TGTGCCTGGAGGAAGGGCCAGAGCTACGAGCAGTACTTC.

The chain joins TRBV7-3 to TRBJ2-1, with TRBD2 as a possible D gene (6 bases). Deletions cut 5 bases from V and 5 bases from J, with 16 bases between. Germline values: CDR1 SGHTA, CDR2 FQGTGA. This CDR3 has 15 amino acids. As DNA, the CDR3 is TGTGCCAGCAGCCCCGAGACTAGGGGAGACAATGAGCAGTTCTTC. It is translated as CASSPETRGDNEQFF.

The chain carries TRBV4-2 and TRBJ2-7, with 7 bases aligning to TRBD1. Germline V gives CDR1 LGHNA, CDR2 YNFKEQ. The CDR3 totals 14 residues. With V trimmed by 4 bases and J by 0 bases, 3 bases remained unmatched. The CDR3 nucleotides are TGTGCCAGCAGCCCCGACAGGGCCTCCTACGAGCAGTACTTC. Protein product: CASSPDRASYEQYF.

This chain joins TRBV7-9 and TRBJ2-2; 8 bases map to TRBD2. This CDR3 has 15 amino acids. V lost 2 bases to trimming and J lost 5 bases; unmatched junction nucleotides: 4. CDR1 SEHNR and CDR2 FQNEAQ come from the germline V gene (reference sequence). For the CDR3, the DNA is TGTGCCAGCAGCTTATCGGTAGCGGGAACCGGGGAGCTGTTTTTT. Its protein is CASSLSVAGTGELFF.

The sample holds a few counts of this clone. The chain recombines TRBV28 with TRBJ1-5; D remains unclear. The CDR3 is 14 residues long. V gave up 9 bases and J gave up 6 bases, with 18 bases separating them. Germline V lookup: CDR1 MDHEN, CDR2 SYDVKM. The CDR3 DNA reads as TGTGCCAGTTCGCAGGTGGAGTCGGGTCAGCCCCAGCATTTT. Translation: CASSQVESGQPQHF. Drawing the rest from reference TRBV28 and TRBJ1-5, the complete variable domain is DVKVTQSSRYLVKRTGEKVFLECVQDMDHENMFWYRQDPGLGLRLIYFSYDVKMKEKGDIPEGYSVSREKKERFSLILESASTNQTSMYLCASSQVESGQPQHFGDGTRLSIL.

This clone was seen more than once but under ten times. DNA of the CDR3: TGTGCCAGCAGCTTTATCAGGGGGGCTATGAACACTGAAGCTTTCTTT. It specifies CASSFIRGAMNTEAFF. The chain joins TRBV7-3 to TRBJ1-1, with 7 bases that match TRBD1. Per the germline V gene, CDR1 is SGHTA and CDR2 is FQGTGA. The CDR3 runs 16 residues. After removal of 3 bases from V and 0 bases from J, the junction contained 7 bases not matched to a gene.

V usage is TRBV20-1 and J usage is TRBJ2-7; the match to TRBD2 covers 7 bases. This CDR3 is built from 11 residues. Germline V gene data show CDR1 as DFQATT and CDR2 as SNEGSKA (reference sequence). The junction had 3 bases not matched to a gene; V was cut back by 6 bases and J by 4 bases. CDR3 sequence reads: CSAPGGYEQYF. The DNA of the CDR3 is TGCAGTGCCCCGGGGGGATACGAGCAGTACTTC.

The chain has TRBV4-1 and TRBJ2-4, with 7 bases aligning to TRBD1. This CDR3 has 16 amino acids. J was trimmed by 7 bases and V by 1 base; bases with no gene match: 10. CDR1 is MGHRA, CDR2 YSYEKL, per germline. CDR3 in amino acids: CASSQGDRGAWNIQYF. In nucleotides, the CDR3 is TGCGCCAGCAGCCAAGGGGACAGAGGGGCCTGGAACATTCAGTACTTC.

This chain uses TRBV5-8 with TRBJ2-7; 8 nucleotides line up with TRBD1. The J segment lost 3 bases and the V segment lost 0 bases, leaving 2 bases of the junction unmatched. Germline V lookup: CDR1 SGHTS, CDR2 YDEGEE. The CDR3 is 14 amino acids. CDR3 DNA sequence: TGTGCCAGCAGCTTGGCAGGGGGCAGCTACGAGCAGTACTTC. As protein: CASSLAGGSYEQYF.

This sequence joins TRBV7-8 and TRBJ1-5; 8 nucleotides match TRBD1. The J segment lost 7 bases and the V segment lost 4 bases, leaving 6 bases of the junction unmatched. This CDR3 is 14 amino acids long. Germline CDR1 and CDR2: SGHVS and FQNEAQ. CDR3 sequence: CASSSWTGQQPQHF. CDR3 nucleotide sequence: TGTGCCAGCAGCTCCTGGACAGGGCAACAGCCCCAGCATTTT.

V gene TRBV5-1 combines with J gene TRBJ2-5; the match to TRBD2 covers 10 bases. The V gene end was trimmed by 1 base and the J gene end by 1 base; junction bases not matched to a gene: 4. CDR1 is SGHRS and CDR2 is YFSETQ in the germline V gene. The CDR3 contains 16 residues. This CDR3 is CASSLTLAGAQETQYF. The DNA of the CDR3 is TGCGCCAGCAGCTTGACCCTAGCGGGGGCCCAAGAGACCCAGTACTTC.

This clone was seen more than once but under ten times. This sequence joins TRBV5-1 and TRBJ2-7; the D call may be TRBD1 or TRBD2 (5 bases each). Germline values: CDR1 SGHRS, CDR2 YFSETQ. Trimming took off 4 bases at V and 1 base at J, with 15 bases between the two ends. This CDR3 is 15 amino acids long. The CDR3 loop reads CASSAAGSYSYEQYF. In DNA form, the CDR3 reads TGCGCCAGCAGCGCGGCAGGGAGTTATTCCTACGAGCAGTACTTC. The full variable domain, rest sourced from reference TRBV5-1 and TRBJ2-7, is KAGVTQTPRYLIKTRGQQVTLSCSPISGHRSVSWYQQTPGQGLQFLFEYFSETQRNKGNFPGRFSGRQFSNSRSEMNVSTLELGDSALYLCASSAAGSYSYEQYFGPGTRLTVT.